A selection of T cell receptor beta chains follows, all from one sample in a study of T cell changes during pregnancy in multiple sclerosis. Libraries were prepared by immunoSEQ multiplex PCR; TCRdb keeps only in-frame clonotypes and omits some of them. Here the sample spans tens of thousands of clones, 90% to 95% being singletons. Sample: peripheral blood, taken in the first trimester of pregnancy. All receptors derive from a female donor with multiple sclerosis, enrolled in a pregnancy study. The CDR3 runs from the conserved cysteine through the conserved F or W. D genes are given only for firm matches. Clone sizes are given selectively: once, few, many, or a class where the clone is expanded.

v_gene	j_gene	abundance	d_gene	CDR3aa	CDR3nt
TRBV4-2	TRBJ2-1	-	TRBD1	CASSQSQGAKFF	TGTGCCAGCAGCCAATCTCAGGGGGCAAAGTTCTTC
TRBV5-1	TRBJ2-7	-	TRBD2	CASSLKRGAGEQYF	TGCGCCAGCAGCCTGAAGCGGGGGGCGGGAGAGCAGTACTTC
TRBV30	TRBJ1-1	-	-	CAWKGEGNTEAFF	TGTGCCTGGAAGGGGGAGGGGAACACTGAAGCTTTCTTT
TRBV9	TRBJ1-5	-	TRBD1	CASSVGDRGLSGQHF	TGTGCCAGCAGCGTAGGCGACAGGGGGCTTTCCGGTCAGCATTTT
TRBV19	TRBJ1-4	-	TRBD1	CASMDARGETNEKLFF	TGTGCCAGTATGGATGCCAGGGGGGAAACTAATGAAAAACTGTTTTTT
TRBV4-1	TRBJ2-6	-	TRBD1	CASSQDKGQAVSGANVLTF	TGCGCCAGCAGCCAAGATAAGGGACAGGCGGTCTCTGGGGCCAACGTCCTGACTTTC
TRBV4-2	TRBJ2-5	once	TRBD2	CASSQASKLAGVQETQYF	TGTGCCAGCAGCCAGGCTAGTAAACTAGCGGGAGTCCAAGAGACCCAGTACTTC
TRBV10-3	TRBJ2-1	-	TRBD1	CAINPQGTVDNEQFF	TGTGCCATCAATCCCCAAGGGACAGTAGACAATGAGCAGTTCTTC
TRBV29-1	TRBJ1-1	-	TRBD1	CSVERQGDLNTEAFF	TGCAGCGTTGAACGGCAGGGGGATTTGAACACTGAAGCTTTCTTT
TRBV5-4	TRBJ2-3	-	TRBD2	CASSGGLAGASDTQYF	TGTGCCAGCAGCGGAGGACTAGCGGGAGCTTCAGATACGCAGTATTTT
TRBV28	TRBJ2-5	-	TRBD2	CASTWTGLARQETQYF	TGTGCCAGCACCTGGACGGGACTAGCGAGGCAAGAGACCCAGTACTTC
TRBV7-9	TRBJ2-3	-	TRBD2	CASSLDSGGADTQYF	TGTGCCAGCAGCTTAGATAGCGGGGGAGCAGATACGCAGTATTTT
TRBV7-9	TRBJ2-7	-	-	CASSSDGGSSYEQYF	TGTGCCAGCAGCTCCGACGGAGGATCCTCCTACGAGCAGTACTTC
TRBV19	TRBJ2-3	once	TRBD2	CASSTSGSTDTQYF	TGTGCCAGTTCCACTAGCGGCAGCACAGATACGCAGTATTTT
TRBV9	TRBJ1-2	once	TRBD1	CASSKGQGGYGYTF	TGTGCCAGCAGTAAGGGACAGGGAGGGTATGGCTACACCTTC
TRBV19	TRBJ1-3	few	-	CASSSAELPKYF	TGTGCCAGTAGTTCCGCCGAGTTGCCCAAATATTTT
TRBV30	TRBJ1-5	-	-	CAWAGYSNQPQHF	TGTGCCTGGGCGGGGTATAGCAATCAGCCCCAGCATTTT
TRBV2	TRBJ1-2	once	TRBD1	CATRDRGIEGYGYTF	TGTGCCACCCGGGACAGGGGAATAGAAGGCTATGGCTACACCTTC
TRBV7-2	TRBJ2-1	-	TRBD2	CASSTWVAGFYNEQFF	TGTGCCAGCAGCACCTGGGTAGCGGGGTTCTACAATGAGCAGTTCTTC
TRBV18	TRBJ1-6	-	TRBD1	CASSLTGVGSPLHF	TGTGCCAGCTCCCTTACAGGGGTTGGTTCACCCCTCCACTTT
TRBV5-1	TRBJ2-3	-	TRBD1	CASSVGQDTDTQYF	TGCGCCAGCAGCGTGGGACAGGATACAGATACGCAGTATTTT
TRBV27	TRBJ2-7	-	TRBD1	CASSWGPRDRGDYEQYF	TGTGCCAGCAGTTGGGGCCCCCGGGACAGGGGAGACTACGAGCAGTACTTC
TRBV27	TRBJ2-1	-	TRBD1	CASSLRDRAYNEQFF	TGTGCCAGCAGTTTACGGGACAGGGCCTACAATGAGCAGTTCTTC
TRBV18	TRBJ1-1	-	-	CASSREEGTYGTEAFF	TGTGCCAGCTCACGGGAAGAAGGGACTTATGGGACTGAAGCTTTCTTT
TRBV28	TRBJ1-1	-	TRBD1	CASIFRLGQGIEAFF	TGTGCCAGCATTTTCAGATTGGGACAGGGCATCGAAGCTTTCTTT
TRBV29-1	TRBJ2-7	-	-	CSVHRGHSGEQYF	TGCAGCGTTCACAGGGGCCACAGCGGGGAGCAGTACTTC
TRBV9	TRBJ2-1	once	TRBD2	CASSESSGPSEQFF	TGTGCCAGCAGCGAGTCTAGCGGGCCTTCAGAGCAGTTCTTC
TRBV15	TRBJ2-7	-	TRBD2	CATSRSGSSYEQYF	TGTGCCACCAGCAGGAGCGGGAGTTCCTACGAGCAGTACTTC
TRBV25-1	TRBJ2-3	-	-	CASSEQTYRASWTDTQYF	TGTGCCAGCAGTGAACAAACTTACAGGGCGTCATGGACAGATACGCAGTATTTT
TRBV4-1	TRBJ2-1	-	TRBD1	CASSQGLLGRGLIGNEQFF	TGCGCCAGCAGCCAGGGACTCCTCGGCAGGGGGCTAATCGGCAATGAGCAGTTCTTC
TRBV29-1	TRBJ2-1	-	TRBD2	CSALGLAGGLSEQFF	TGCAGCGCCCTCGGACTAGCGGGGGGGCTTAGTGAGCAGTTCTTC
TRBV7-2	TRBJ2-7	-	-	CASSLDTRAAGAYEQYF	TGTGCCAGCAGCTTAGATACCCGAGCAGCCGGAGCCTACGAGCAGTACTTC
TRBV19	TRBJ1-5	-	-	CASSIQYSYQPQHF	TGTGCCAGTAGTATACAGTATTCTTATCAGCCCCAGCATTTT
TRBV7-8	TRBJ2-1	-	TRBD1	CASSGDREDEQFF	TGTGCCAGCAGCGGGGACAGGGAGGATGAGCAGTTCTTC
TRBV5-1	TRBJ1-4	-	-	CASSLDRVNEKLFF	TGCGCCAGCAGCTTGGACAGGGTAAATGAAAAACTGTTTTTT
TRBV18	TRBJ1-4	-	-	CASSPPSRGNEKLFF	TGTGCCAGCTCACCACCGTCAAGGGGCAATGAAAAACTGTTTTTT
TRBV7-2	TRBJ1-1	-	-	CASSLQGVGEAFF	TGTGCCAGCAGCTTACAAGGGGTGGGTGAAGCTTTCTTT
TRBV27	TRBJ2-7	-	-	CASSLSGPRATYEQYF	TGTGCCAGCAGTTTATCGGGGCCAAGGGCCACCTACGAGCAGTACTTC
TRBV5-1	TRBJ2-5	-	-	CASSLAGETQYF	TGCGCCAGCAGCTTGGCGGGGGAGACCCAGTACTTC